A selection of T cell receptor beta chains follows, all from one sample in a study of regulatory T cells in long-lasting Graves disease. TCRdb used MiXCR to reprocess the multiplex PCR reads, holding one entry per CDR3 protein. Among 620,000 or so distinct CDR3 sequences, approximately 15% were seen once, and the ten largest hold more than 15%. In addition, the sample was reused for a study of T cells in Graves' hyperthyroidism and ophthalmopathy.

The source material was peripheral blood mononuclear cells (PBMCs), sampled at new diagnosis, from a patient treated with antithyroid drugs. All receptors derive from a woman in her thirties with Graves disease. Both conserved end residues are trimmed from each CDR3.

CDR3: SVFPNPPYNEQF; J: TRBJ2-1; V: TRBV29-1
CDR3: ASSQTGGTEQF; J: TRBJ2-1; V: TRBV18
CDR3: SVGDRGTFNEQF; J: TRBJ2-1; V: TRBV29-1
CDR3: ASRGVQGMDEQY; J: TRBJ2-7; V: TRBV6-2/TRBV6-3
CDR3: ASSLGPSPQETQY; J: TRBJ2-5; V: TRBV12-3/TRBV12-4
CDR3: ASSLGLVSDEQY; J: TRBJ2-7; V: TRBV5-1
CDR3: ASSQDAPPDNEKLF; J: TRBJ1-4; V: TRBV3-1
CDR3: ASKVATSTDTQY; J: TRBJ2-3; V: TRBV6-1
CDR3: ASSVDANQPQH; J: TRBJ1-5; V: TRBV19
CDR3: ASSLGTEAYEQY; J: TRBJ2-7; V: TRBV18
CDR3: ASRGEGAGTEAF; J: TRBJ1-1; V: TRBV2
CDR3: SAESPVAGSYNEQF; J: TRBJ2-1; V: TRBV20-1
CDR3: ASSSLPGEGYT; J: TRBJ1-2; V: TRBV11-2
CDR3: ASSLGQQAYNSPLH; J: TRBJ1-6; V: TRBV5-1
CDR3: ASSGRDKGIYEQY; J: TRBJ2-7; V: TRBV7-9
CDR3: ASSLNRDSTYEQY; J: TRBJ2-7; V: TRBV11-1
CDR3: ASRSRTNTEAF; J: TRBJ1-1; V: TRBV12-3/TRBV12-4
CDR3: ASSPQGPLGGEKLF; J: TRBJ1-4; V: TRBV19
CDR3: ASTFSGSLKTQY; J: TRBJ2-5; V: TRBV28
CDR3: ASSLTGLSGTEAF; J: TRBJ1-1; V: TRBV7-3
CDR3: ATSDPTSGRDEQY; J: TRBJ2-7; V: TRBV24-1
CDR3: ATSVGQGREQPQH; J: TRBJ1-5; V: TRBV24-1
CDR3: AWGQSHTEAF; J: TRBJ1-1; V: TRBV30
CDR3: SAIGLGETQY; J: TRBJ2-5; V: TRBV20-1
CDR3: ASSQNRGNSPPH; J: TRBJ1-6; V: TRBV3-1
CDR3: SAKGTGYQETQY; J: TRBJ2-5; V: TRBV20-1
CDR3: ASSPRQVGDEKLF; J: TRBJ1-4; V: TRBV12-3/TRBV12-4
CDR3: ASSELGGSAPGELF; J: TRBJ2-2; V: TRBV25-1
CDR3: ASSPGSGANVLT; J: TRBJ2-6; V: TRBV2
CDR3: ASARGGPAETQY; J: TRBJ2-5; V: TRBV28
CDR3: ASKRAGHTDTQY; J: TRBJ2-3; V: TRBV9
CDR3: ASHGGASTDTQY; J: TRBJ2-3; V: TRBV10-2
CDR3: ASSLGHRDTGNTIY; J: TRBJ1-3; V: TRBV5-1
CDR3: ASRRPSDRGSGYT; J: TRBJ1-2; V: TRBV27
CDR3: ASSRLAETYEQY; J: TRBJ2-7; V: TRBV5-4
CDR3: ASSGPWDNEQF; J: TRBJ2-1; V: TRBV6-1
CDR3: ASSFLGKTNNEQF; J: TRBJ2-1; V: TRBV27
CDR3: AAEGNYGYT; J: TRBJ1-2; V: TRBV28
CDR3: ASSLKVGQGGNQPQH; J: TRBJ1-5; V: TRBV11-2
CDR3: ASSSTQQLATNEKLF; J: TRBJ1-4; V: TRBV28
CDR3: AWSVGLYEQY; J: TRBJ2-7; V: TRBV30
CDR3: ASSSGQGARGYT; J: TRBJ1-2; V: TRBV12-3/TRBV12-4
CDR3: ASSPIAGAGETQY; J: TRBJ2-5; V: TRBV18